This T cell receptor beta chain was identified during a study of blood T cell repertoires in COVID-19. The wider study: Sources were T cells, B-cell-depleted T cells, or PBMCs; the material itself was cDNA or gDNA.

Between the trimmed V and J ends, which lost 0 bases and 3 bases, there was a span of 7 bases. There are 14 residues in the CDR3. Germline V gene lookup returns CDR1 SGHVS and CDR2 FNYEAQ. Original processing notes: Estimated nucleated cell counts came from reference gene primer amplification. The method was immunoSEQ multiplex PCR; TCRdb's version includes in-frame clones alone and lacks a portion of them. V and J calls and clone size follow that table, whereas D and trimming were derived from the DNA. The repertoire consists of about 45,000 clones, with approximately 70% occurring once and the leading ten covering roughly 5.8%.

The sample comprised peripheral blood. The clonotype originates from an elderly man with acute or convalescent COVID-19. This chain uses TRBV7-6 with TRBJ2-3; D ambiguous. The CDR3 protein is CASSLAVGTDTQYF. The CDR3 DNA reads TGTGCCAGCAGCTTAGCGGTCGGGACAGATACGCAGTATTTT. Based on the CDR3 plus reference TRBV7-6 and TRBJ2-3, the full variable domain is GAGVSQSPRYKVTKRGQDVALRCDPISGHVSLYWYRQALGQGPEFLTYFNYEAQQDKSGLPNDRFSAERPEGSISTLTIQRTEQRDSAMYRCASSLAVGTDTQYFGPGTRLTVL.